Presented here are 21 T cell receptor beta chains from one specimen sequenced in a study of T-cell reconstitution after alpha-beta-depleted transplantation in children. Preparing the TCRbeta library involved the use of unique molecular identifiers. TCRdb reanalysed the PCR reads using MiXCR and keeps one entry per CDR3 protein. The sample holds around 500,000 distinct CDR3 sequences, 20% to 25% seen once. The sample in question was PBMCs, mostly from graft donor cells, obtained 360 days after TCRalphabeta/CD19-depleted stem cell transplant. These TCRs come from a boy under two years old who had a stem cell transplant for acute myeloid leukemia, so the T cells may come from the graft donor.

This chain links TRBV4-1 with TRBJ2-2; the match to TRBD2 covers 8 bases. Germline assignment: CDR1 MGHRA and CDR2 YSYEKL. The V segment lost 2 bases and the J segment 2 bases; nucleotides outside the gene matches: 16. The CDR3 totals 20 residues. CDR3 sequence (DNA): TGCGCCAGCAGCCAATTGCGTGGGACGCGGGGGGCGGTTAACACCGGGGAGCTGTTTTTT. This translates into CASSQLRGTRGAVNTGELFF.

The chain is built from TRBV7-2 and TRBJ2-3, with a weak D call TRBD1 (5 bases). The CDR3 covers 14 residues. The germline V and J ends were trimmed by 1 base and 5 bases, with 10 bases remaining between them. The germline gives CDR1 SGHTA, CDR2 FQGNSA. Here the CDR3 reads CASSLGGAVDTQYF. The CDR3, as DNA: TGTGCCAGCAGCTTAGGGGGCGCTGTAGATACGCAGTATTTT.

Here the CDR3 DNA reads TGTGCCAGCTATCGACAGGGTTCTTATTATGGCTACACCTTC. Protein: CASYRQGSYYGYTF. V is TRBV28 and J is TRBJ1-2; the match to TRBD1 covers 7 bases. Trimming took 8 bases from V and 5 from J; bases not matched to a gene: 11. The CDR3 loop spans 14 amino acids. Germline V gives CDR1 MDHEN, CDR2 SYDVKM.

V and J are TRBV7-9 and TRBJ1-1, with a weak D call TRBD1 (6 bases). Trimming took 5 bases from V and 2 from J, leaving 12 bases between them. The CDR3 consists of 14 residues. Germline values: CDR1 SEHNR, CDR2 FQNEAQ (reference sequence). CDR3 protein: CASSQKTGNTEAFF. The CDR3, as DNA: TGTGCCAGCAGCCAGAAGACAGGTAACACTGAAGCTTTCTTT.

This clonotype was found many times. The chain employs TRBV6-2 or TRBV6-3 and TRBJ2-3, with TRBD1 matching over 7 bases. Germline V gene data show CDR1 as MNHEY and CDR2 as SVGEGT. The CDR3 contains 15 residues. V lost 7 bases, J lost 2 bases, and 9 bases stayed unmatched. Written as DNA, the CDR3 is TGTGCCAGCACCCCAGGGACAGTTCCCACAGATACGCAGTATTTT. Protein sequence: CASTPGTVPTDTQYF.

This CDR3 is CASSSPAGDTEAFF. The CDR3 DNA reads TGTGCCAGCAGCTCCCCCGCAGGCGACACTGAAGCTTTCTTT. This chain uses TRBV7-9 with TRBJ1-1, with D unclear. The V gene lost 4 bases and the J gene lost 3 bases, with 12 bases spanning the gap. This CDR3 has 14 amino acids. Germline CDR1 SEHNR, CDR2 FQNEAQ (reference sequence).

The chain carries TRBV12-3 or TRBV12-4 and TRBJ2-1, with TRBD2 matching 7 bases. The CDR3 contains 13 residues. After removal of 10 bases from V and 8 bases from J, the junction contained 11 bases not matched to a gene. The CDR3 loop is CATTLRGIDEQFF. DNA of the CDR3: TGTGCCACGACCCTGCGGGGGATCGATGAGCAGTTCTTC.

This clonotype came up a few times. This sequence joins TRBV6-6 and TRBJ1-2; 8 bases match TRBD1. V trimming: 5 bases; J trimming: 8 bases; junction bases outside the gene matches: 7. The CDR3 extends over 13 amino acids. Per the germline V gene, CDR1 is MNHNY and CDR2 is SVGAGI (reference sequence). CDR3 DNA: TGTGCCAGCAGTCGGGACAGGACGAGGGGCTACACCTTC. Protein: CASSRDRTRGYTF.

This clonotype was picked up one time. The chain carries TRBV12-3 or TRBV12-4 and TRBJ2-3; D may be TRBD2 (6 bases). This CDR3 spans 15 amino acids. Between the trimmed V and J ends, which lost 5 bases and 2 bases, there was a span of 14 bases. For the CDR3, the DNA is TGTGCCAGCAGTCCCCTGGGGGGTTTCACAGATACGCAGTATTTT. Translated, it gives CASSPLGGFTDTQYF.

This clonotype has a handful of counts. V is TRBV15 and J is TRBJ2-7; D is unclear. The V gene's germline CDR1 is LNHNV and CDR2 YYDKDF (reference sequence). CDR3 length equals 16 residues. Trimming took off 1 base at V and 0 bases at J, with 13 bases between the two ends. The CDR3 is CATSRGVALNSYEQYV. The CDR3 DNA reads as TGTGCCACCAGCAGAGGAGTGGCCCTAAACTCCTACGAGCAGTACGTC.

This clonotype was detected ten times or more. The V call is TRBV3-1, the J call TRBJ2-1, with D perhaps matching TRBD2 (6 bases). V lost 1 base to trimming and J lost 15 bases, with 19 bases between them. The CDR3 length is 14 residues. The germline V gene encodes CDR1 LGHDT and CDR2 YNNKEL (reference sequence). CDR3 loop: CASSQAVRDFQAFF. As DNA, the CDR3 is TGTGCCAGCAGCCAAGCCGTCCGGGACTTCCAGGCGTTCTTC.

The gene calls are TRBV15 and TRBJ1-5; 8 bases align to TRBD1. The V gene end was trimmed by 3 bases and the J gene end by 7 bases; junction bases not matched to a gene: 11. The CDR3 length is 16 residues. Per the germline V gene, CDR1 is LNHNV and CDR2 is YYDKDF (reference sequence). The CDR3 reads CATSSSNRGKWQPQHF. DNA of the CDR3: TGTGCCACCAGCAGTTCGAACAGGGGGAAGTGGCAGCCCCAGCATTTT.

The chain carries TRBV7-9 and TRBJ2-7; D is possibly TRBD2 (6 bases). V was shortened by 5 bases and J by 4 bases, with 15 bases between the two germline ends. This CDR3 contains 14 residues. CDR1 is SEHNR and CDR2 is FQNEAQ in the germline V gene (reference sequence). The CDR3 reads CASSDSGQGYEQYF. The CDR3 region has the DNA TGTGCCAGCAGCGATAGCGGCCAGGGTTACGAGCAGTACTTC.

The gene calls are TRBV20-1 and TRBJ2-1, with D unclear. The CDR3 contains 12 residues. V was pared by 3 bases and J by 6 bases, with 9 bases between. CDR1 and CDR2 (germline): DFQATT, SNEGSKA (reference sequence). DNA of the CDR3: TGCAGTGCTAGTGGGCAGATCAATGAGCAGTTCTTC. Encoded protein: CSASGQINEQFF.

This clonotype was detected many times. The chain employs TRBV20-1 and TRBJ2-1, with 7 bases matching TRBD2. Trimming cost V 8 bases and J 1 base; bases outside gene matches: 8. The length of the CDR3 is 14 residues. Germline CDR1 is DFQATT and CDR2 is SNEGSKA (reference sequence). CDR3 region: CSTKGTNSYNEQFF. The CDR3 DNA follows: TGCAGTACTAAGGGGACTAATTCCTACAATGAGCAGTTCTTC.

This chain uses TRBV15 with TRBJ1-1, with 8 bases that match TRBD1. This CDR3 spans 16 amino acids. Germline values: CDR1 LNHNV, CDR2 YYDKDF (reference sequence). With 0 bases clipped from V and 5 bases from J, the junction kept 8 bases outside the gene matches. The CDR3 nucleotides read TGTGCCACCAGCAGAGATGGGGCAGGGGGCCGAACTGAAGCTTTCTTT. It specifies CATSRDGAGGRTEAFF.

This clonotype has a handful of counts. This chain links TRBV5-6 with TRBJ2-5; D call uncertain. This CDR3 contains 17 residues. Between the trimmed V and J ends, which lost 0 bases and 1 base, there was a span of 16 bases. The germline V gene encodes CDR1 SGHDT and CDR2 YYEEEE. CDR3 region: CASSLVWATHLQETQYF. CDR3 bases: TGTGCCAGCAGCTTGGTTTGGGCAACGCATCTCCAAGAGACCCAGTACTTC. The variable domain in full, with the rest retrieved from reference TRBV5-6 and TRBJ2-5, is DAGVTQSPTHLIKTRGQQVTLRCSPKSGHDTVSWYQQALGQGPQFIFQYYEEEERQRGNFPDRFSGHQFPNYSSELNVNALLLGDSALYLCASSLVWATHLQETQYFGPGTRLLVL.

J is TRBJ1-5 and V is TRBV7-9; 9 bases match TRBD1. The CDR3 is made up of 15 amino acids. Trimming at V came to 5 bases and at J to 6 bases, leaving 8 bases not matched to a gene. The germline V gene has CDR1 SEHNR and CDR2 FQNEAQ (reference sequence). CDR3 sequence: CASSGTGLGSQPQHF. CDR3 sequence (DNA): TGTGCCAGCAGCGGGACAGGGTTGGGGTCTCAGCCCCAGCATTTT.

The V call is TRBV20-1, the J call TRBJ1-4; a possible D gene is TRBD1 (6 bases). The length of the CDR3 is 15 residues. The ends were cut back, 5 bases at V and 0 bases at J, with 13 bases in the middle. Germline loops: CDR1 DFQATT, CDR2 SNEGSKA (reference sequence). The chain's CDR3 is CSAEQGSATNEKLFF. CDR3 nucleotide sequence: TGCAGTGCTGAACAGGGCAGCGCAACTAATGAAAAACTGTTTTTT.

The chain is built from TRBV4-3 and TRBJ2-6; TRBD2 might be the D (6 bases). Germline V gene sequence: CDR1 LGHNA, CDR2 YSLEER. Between the trimmed V and J ends, which lost 0 bases and 0 bases, there was a span of 9 bases. The CDR3 length is 17 residues. CDR3 nucleotides: TGCGCCAGCAGCCAAGATGGGCGGGACTCTGGGGCCAACGTCCTGACTTTC. This codes for CASSQDGRDSGANVLTF.

The rearrangement uses TRBV9 and TRBJ2-3, with TRBD2 as a possible D gene (6 bases). Per the germline V gene, CDR1 is SGDLS and CDR2 is YYNGEE. V shed 0 bases and J shed 2 bases, with 10 bases lying between them. The CDR3 runs to 15 residues. CDR3 sequence (DNA): TGTGCCAGCAGCGTAGGGGACTCCTACACAGATACGCAGTATTTT. Translated, it gives CASSVGDSYTDTQYF.